This entry lists 10 T cell receptor beta chains sequenced from one sample in a study of HIV-infected children after antiretroviral therapy interruption. The sample's treatment: PENTA 11 planned treatment interruption arm or continuous ART arm. The TCR library was built from RNA with a 3' RACE protocol and unique molecular identifiers. TCRdb used MiXCR to reprocess the 3' RACE reads, holding one entry per CDR3 protein. The sample includes over 35,000 distinct CDR3 sequences, more than 6.5% of them seen just once. Sample: CD45RA+ CD4+ T cells from PBMCs, pooled from several time points, taken from a donor given antiretroviral therapy, either interrupted or continuous. This sample's subset: naive CD4+ CD45RA+ CD45RO- T cells. Receptors originate from a pool of human donors with HIV.

The chain has TRBV7-8 and TRBJ2-3; TRBD2 matches 13 bases. Germline-derived CDR1 and CDR2 are SGHVS and FQNEAQ. J gave up 2 bases and V 5 bases, and 7 bases lay outside the gene matches. This CDR3 is built from 17 residues. The CDR3 nucleotides are TGTGCCAGCAGCCCGAGACTAGCGGGGGGTGTCACAGATACGCAGTATTTT. This sequence encodes CASSPRLAGGVTDTQYF.

At least ten counts were recorded for this clonotype. The rearrangement uses TRBV18 and TRBJ1-2; no reliable D call. This CDR3 comprises 13 residues. V lost 4 bases, J lost 8 bases, and 14 bases lay in between. Per the germline V gene, CDR1 is KGHSH and CDR2 is LQKENI. In nucleotides, the CDR3 is TGTGCCAGCTCACAAGGAGCAGGAGAGGGCTACACCTTC. It yields the protein CASSQGAGEGYTF.

This clonotype was seen ten or more times. This chain connects TRBV11-2 to TRBJ1-1; 7 positions match TRBD1. The CDR3 extends over 15 amino acids. CDR1 is SGHAT and CDR2 is FQNNGV in the germline V gene. V trimming: 5 bases; J trimming: 5 bases; junction bases outside the gene matches: 11. CDR3 sequence reads: CASSPWTGWGTEAFF. CDR3 nucleotides: TGTGCCAGCAGCCCGTGGACAGGTTGGGGGACTGAAGCTTTCTTT.

This clonotype was counted at least ten times. The chain combines TRBV6-6 with TRBJ1-1; D gene uncertain. Germline V lookup: CDR1 MNHNY, CDR2 SVGAGI (reference sequence). Trimming took off 5 bases at V and 14 bases at J, with 18 bases between the two ends. This CDR3 comprises 12 residues. The CDR3 DNA reads TGTGCCAGCAGTGATAGAAACACAGAAGTCTTCTTT. It yields the protein CASSDRNTEVFF.

Ten or more counts support this clonotype. The chain uses TRBV12-3 or TRBV12-4 and TRBJ1-5, with 10 bases that match TRBD1. The CDR3 runs 17 residues. V was pared by 5 bases and J by 0 bases, with 7 bases of the junction left unmatched. The chain's CDR3 is CASSLGQGLYSNQPQHF. In DNA, the CDR3 is TGTGCCAGCAGTCTGGGACAGGGGCTTTATAGCAATCAGCCCCAGCATTTT.

The table lists this clonotype with many counts. The chain is built from TRBV12-5 and TRBJ2-3; D unresolved. Germline CDR1 and CDR2: LGHNT and FRNRAP. This CDR3 is built from 17 residues. V was trimmed by 1 base and J by 6 bases, leaving 20 bases between them. CDR3 region: CASGLGRTSIFADTQYF. The CDR3 bases are TGTGCTAGTGGTTTGGGAAGGACGTCCATCTTTGCGGATACGCAGTATTTT.

This clonotype showed up many times. The rearrangement joins TRBV2 to TRBJ1-6; D is unclear. V was cut by 7 bases and J by 7 bases, with 17 bases left in between. Germline V gene lookup returns CDR1 SNHLY and CDR2 FYNNEI. This CDR3 contains 15 residues. This CDR3 reads CASTDGGVGNSPLHF. The DNA of the CDR3 is TGTGCCAGCACCGACGGTGGGGTCGGGAATTCACCCCTCCACTTT.

This clonotype appeared many times. The chain has TRBV5-1 and TRBJ2-4; D call uncertain. CDR3 length: 13 amino acids. With 4 bases removed from V and 5 bases from J, the gap between germline ends came to 10 bases. The germline V gene has CDR1 SGHRS and CDR2 YFSETQ. The CDR3 loop reads CASSTNTENIQYF. CDR3 coding DNA: TGCGCCAGCAGCACGAATACCGAAAACATTCAGTACTTC.

This clonotype was recorded at least ten times. The V and J genes are TRBV29-1 and TRBJ1-1; possibly TRBD1 for D (5 bases). V was shortened by 5 bases and J by 6 bases, with 19 bases between the two germline ends. The CDR3 totals 14 residues. Germline V gene lookup returns CDR1 SQVTM and CDR2 ANQGSEA. The CDR3 loop is CSVPTAGAGAEAFF. The CDR3 bases are TGCAGCGTTCCGACAGCTGGGGCTGGGGCTGAAGCTTTCTTT.

This clonotype was detected ten times or more. CDR3 in amino acids: CASSQRRVNSPLHF. DNA for the CDR3: TGTGCCAGCAGCCAACGAAGGGTAAATTCACCCCTCCACTTT. This chain uses TRBV14 with TRBJ1-6; D is ambiguous. The CDR3 is 14 amino acids. Trimming shortened V by 2 bases and J by 7 bases, and 9 bases separated the two germline ends. Germline CDR1 SGHDN, CDR2 FVKESK.